The next 4 T cell receptor beta chains were all read from a single sample in a study of metastatic and nonmetastatic thyroid tumors. Through MiXCR, TCRdb re-clonotyped the PCR reads. The sample carries about 59,000 clones, around 15% recorded once. Thyroid surgery took place with no prior treatment in any patient. Sequencing input: blood. These receptors all stem from a male donor with papillary thyroid cancer or a benign thyroid nodule (not recorded which). Some clones in this sample may be carry-over from other donors' samples.

This clone has at least ten counts. The chain carries TRBV11-2 and TRBJ2-7, with D possibly being TRBD1 or TRBD2 (6 bases each). The CDR3 spans 18 residues. V lost 3 bases and J lost 4, with 25 bases in between. Germline V CDR1 and CDR2: SGHAT, FQNNGV. The CDR3 sequence: CASSLGGRERRAAYEQYF. CDR3 coding DNA: TGTGCCAGCAGCTTGGGGGGCCGCGAGAGGCGGGCGGCTTACGAGCAGTACTTC.

The chain is built from TRBV11-1 and TRBJ2-7; 7 bases match TRBD2. In germline, CDR1 is SGHAT, CDR2 FQDESV (reference sequence). This CDR3 region has 14 residues. J lost 4 bases, V lost 4 bases, and 7 bases had no gene match. The CDR3 region has the DNA TGTGCCAGCAGCTCGACTAGCAGGACTTACGAGCAGTACTTC. It yields the protein CASSSTSRTYEQYF.

This clone was seen only a few times. One base away lies a much larger clone, so this may be a sequencing read error. The CDR3 reads CASSESGTGSPYDQYF. CDR3 DNA: TGCGCCAGCAGTGAATCCGGGACAGGGAGCCCCTACGATCAGTACTTC. This chain joins TRBV10-2 and TRBJ2-7; TRBD1 matches 9 bases. CDR1 and CDR2 (germline): WSHSY, SAAADI. The length of the CDR3 is 16 residues.

This clone has a count of ten or more. In the same sample, other DNA sequences code for this CDR3. The CDR3 DNA reads TGTGCCAGCAGCCTCTTTTCCGGGACTATCACAGATACGCAGTATTTT. This gives the protein CASSLFSGTITDTQYF. This sequence joins TRBV3-1 and TRBJ2-3; 7 nucleotides align to TRBD2. The V and J ends lost 4 bases and 2 bases, in that order; junction bases with no gene match: 9. CDR3 length equals 16 residues. Germline V gene lookup returns CDR1 LGHDT and CDR2 YNNKEL (reference sequence).